These 24 T cell receptor beta chains were sequenced from one sample in a study of regulatory T cells in long-lasting Graves disease. Arm-PCR of CDR3 regions with iRepertoire HTBI primers generated TCR beta libraries. TCRdb independently ran MiXCR on the multiplex PCR reads; one entry per CDR3 protein. The table has around 450,000 distinct CDR3 sequences, 14% to 15% seen once; the top ten hold 16%. Time point defined: newly diagnosed GD, antithyroid drugs for less than 3 months. The TCR library was made from RNA that had been extracted from PBMCs in TRIzol. The same data also contributed to another study, on T cells in Graves' hyperthyroidism and ophthalmopathy.

Sample: peripheral blood mononuclear cells (PBMCs), taken at new diagnosis, from a patient treated with antithyroid drugs. The receptors come from a young woman with Graves disease.

This clonotype occurred a few times. The rearrangement uses TRBV28 and TRBJ1-4; D is unresolved. The CDR3 sequence is 14 residues long. The ends were cut back, 4 bases at V and 8 bases at J, with 14 bases in the middle. Per germline, CDR1 MDHEN and CDR2 SYDVKM. Here the CDR3 DNA reads TGTGCCAGCAGTTCGCCGACGGTAGACGAAAAACTGTTTTTT. Residues: CASSSPTVDEKLFF. Full variable domain (remainder filled in from reference TRBV28 and TRBJ1-4): DVKVTQSSRYLVKRTGEKVFLECVQDMDHENMFWYRQDPGLGLRLIYFSYDVKMKEKGDIPEGYSVSREKKERFSLILESASTNQTSMYLCASSSPTVDEKLFFGSGTQLSVL.

With respect to this clonotype: Since a much larger clone is just one base distant, this may be a read error. This chain connects TRBV28 to TRBJ2-5; maybe TRBD1 (5 bases). V shed 5 bases and J shed 3 bases, with 10 bases lying between them. Germline V gives CDR1 MDHEN, CDR2 SYDVKM. This CDR3 has 13 amino acids. The CDR3 nucleotides read TGTGCCAGCAGTGAGGCAGGGAAAGAGACCCAGTACTTC. It encodes CASSEAGKETQYF.

This chain uses TRBV6-1 with TRBJ1-2; D possibly corresponds to TRBD1 (5 bases). Trimming took 5 bases from V and 5 from J, leaving 9 bases between them. Germline V lookup: CDR1 MNHNS, CDR2 SASEGT. The CDR3 has 12 amino acids. The CDR3 DNA sequence: TGTGCCAGCAGTCCGACAGAGTATGGCTACACCTTC. It specifies CASSPTEYGYTF.

There are many counts of this clonotype. V usage is TRBV12-3 or TRBV12-4 and J usage is TRBJ1-2; D perhaps matches TRBD1 (6 bases). V lost 7 bases and J 7 bases, leaving 16 bases between the germline ends. The CDR3 loop spans 13 amino acids. CDR3 coding DNA: TGTGCCAGCAATCGGGGGGGGGCGCGTGGCTACACCTTC. This codes for CASNRGGARGYTF.

This clonotype has ten or more counts. The chain employs TRBV24-1 and TRBJ2-1; 7 nucleotides line up with TRBD2. V shed 2 bases, J shed 4 bases, and the junction held 7 bases outside the gene matches. The germline V gene encodes CDR1 KGHDR and CDR2 SFDVKD. The CDR3 loop spans 16 amino acids. In DNA, the CDR3 is TGTGCCACCAGTGATTCCCTAGCGGTCTGGTACAATGAGCAGTTCTTC. It specifies CATSDSLAVWYNEQFF.

This clonotype was observed at least ten times. The chain uses TRBV28 and TRBJ1-1, with D possibly TRBD1 on 5 matching bases. The CDR3 is 16 residues long. V dropped 7 bases and J dropped 4 bases, with 22 bases sitting between them. Germline V gives CDR1 MDHEN, CDR2 SYDVKM. For the CDR3, the DNA is TGTGCCAGCAATATTATGGGGCAGGGCCTGGGCACTGAAGCTTTCTTT. It specifies CASNIMGQGLGTEAFF.

This clonotype has ten or more counts. The chain employs TRBV6-1 and TRBJ2-1; TRBD1 matches at 8 bases. The trim removed 5 bases at V and 5 bases at J, leaving 5 bases unmatched. The CDR3 has 14 residues. The germline gives CDR1 MNHNS, CDR2 SASEGT. The CDR3 region is CASSLVTGDNEQFF. Written as DNA, the CDR3 is TGTGCCAGCAGTCTAGTGACAGGGGACAATGAGCAGTTCTTC.

This clonotype was seen repeatedly, ten times or more. The chain joins TRBV11-2 to TRBJ2-1; no clear D gene. CDR1 SGHAT and CDR2 FQNNGV come from the germline V gene. The CDR3 loop spans 13 amino acids. V was shortened by 3 bases and J by 2 bases, with 5 bases between the two germline ends. CDR3 residues: CASSFQPYNEQFF. In nucleotides, the CDR3 is TGTGCCAGCAGCTTCCAGCCCTACAATGAGCAGTTCTTC.

This clonotype was recorded a few times. The gene calls are TRBV6-1 and TRBJ2-1; D uncertain. From germline, CDR1 is MNHNS and CDR2 SASEGT. The ends were cut back, 0 bases at V and 8 bases at J, with 11 bases in the middle. This CDR3 comprises 14 residues. CDR3 in amino acids: CASSEALLYDEQFF. DNA of the CDR3: TGTGCCAGCAGTGAAGCTTTGCTTTACGATGAGCAGTTCTTC.

There are many counts of this clonotype. This chain uses TRBV18 with TRBJ2-7; possibly TRBD1 for D (5 bases). V dropped 3 bases and J dropped 7 bases, with 19 bases sitting between them. There are 15 residues in the CDR3. Germline-derived CDR1 and CDR2 are KGHSH and LQKENI. The CDR3 region has the DNA TGTGCCAGCTCACCTAGCACAGGTCTTCGGTTAGAGCAGTACTTC. This encodes CASSPSTGLRLEQYF.

The V call is TRBV28, the J call TRBJ2-1; 10 bases match TRBD2. Looked up from germline, CDR1 is MDHEN and CDR2 is SYDVKM. The CDR3 runs to 19 residues. Losses at the gene ends were 1 base for V and 7 bases for J; bases not matched to a gene: 16. The CDR3 region is CASSLFASGSKKRGNEQFF. The CDR3 DNA reads TGTGCCAGCAGTTTATTTGCTAGCGGGAGCAAAAAGAGGGGAAATGAGCAGTTCTTC.

This clonotype was counted between two and nine times. J is TRBJ2-1 and V is TRBV7-2; TRBD2 is a possible D gene (6 bases). The CDR3 has 14 residues. The ends were cut back, 3 bases at V and 4 bases at J, with 10 bases in the middle. Per the germline V gene, CDR1 is SGHTA and CDR2 is FQGNSA. The CDR3 loop is CASSFRREYNEQFF. As DNA, the CDR3 is TGTGCCAGCAGCTTCCGGCGGGAATACAATGAGCAGTTCTTC.

The CDR3 DNA reads as TGTGCCAGCACACCTTTAGTAGCGGTAAGCTCCTACAATGAGCAGTTCTTC. Translated: CASTPLVAVSSYNEQFF. The chain recombines TRBV7-9 with TRBJ2-1, with D possibly being TRBD2 (6 bases). The CDR3 contains 17 residues. V was shortened by 7 bases and J by 0 bases, with 19 bases between the two germline ends. Germline loops: CDR1 SEHNR, CDR2 FQNEAQ (reference sequence).

This clonotype was recorded a few times. V is TRBV6-1 and J is TRBJ1-1; the D is unclear. Trimming removed 3 bases from V and 3 bases from J, with 17 bases in between. Germline CDR1 is MNHNS and CDR2 is SASEGT. This CDR3 is built from 16 residues. CDR3 DNA sequence: TGTGCCAGCAGTGACAGACCTACTAATATCCACACTGAAGCTTTCTTT. It translates to CASSDRPTNIHTEAFF.

The J gene is TRBJ2-5, the V gene TRBV20-1, with TRBD2 matching 14 bases. Trimming took 0 bases from V and 5 from J; bases not matched to a gene: 8. The CDR3 runs to 17 residues. The germline V gene has CDR1 DFQATT and CDR2 SNEGSKA (reference sequence). As DNA, the CDR3 is TGCAGTGCTAGAGAGGAGTGGGGACTAGCGGGAGCGGAGACCCAGTACTTC. Translated: CSAREEWGLAGAETQYF.

Notes on this clonotype: Possible read error: a much larger clone is one base away. The chain combines TRBV30 with TRBJ1-5; 8 bases align to TRBD1. The CDR3 loop spans 12 amino acids. Germline loops: CDR1 GTSNPN, CDR2 SVGIG (reference sequence). The CDR3 is CARSRDRQPQHF. In DNA, the CDR3 is TGTGCCCGGAGTAGGGACAGGCAGCCCCAGCATTTT.

This clonotype occurred many times. The chain carries TRBV29-1 and TRBJ2-1; 11 bases fit TRBD2. J gave up 4 bases and V 7 bases, and 6 bases lay outside the gene matches. There are 14 residues in the CDR3. The germline CDR1 and CDR2 sequences are SQVTM and ANQGSEA. The CDR3 spells CSGFTSGSYNEQFF. The CDR3 bases are TGCAGCGGATTCACTAGCGGGAGTTACAATGAGCAGTTCTTC.

Points on this clonotype: A far more abundant clone sits one base away, making this likely a read error. V usage is TRBV11-3 and J usage is TRBJ2-1; a weak D match, TRBD2 (6 bases). CDR1 SGHNT and CDR2 YENEEA come from the germline V gene. There are 15 residues in the CDR3. CDR3 DNA: TGTGCCAGCAGTTCACCGGGGACTGCCTACGATGAGCAGTTCTTC. Amino acid sequence: CASSSPGTAYDEQFF.

This CDR3 is CASSLVPSSGRALYNEQFF. Written as DNA, the CDR3 is TGCGCCAGCAGCTTGGTCCCCTCTAGCGGGAGGGCGCTTTACAATGAGCAGTTCTTC. The chain uses TRBV5-1 and TRBJ2-1; 12 bases map to TRBD2. The CDR3 sequence is 19 residues long. Trimming removed 0 bases from V and 4 bases from J; junction bases left unmatched: 11. The germline CDR1 and CDR2 sequences are SGHRS and YFSETQ.

This clonotype was picked up many times. This chain links TRBV3-1 with TRBJ1-2; a possible D gene is TRBD1 (5 bases). V was cut by 3 bases and J by 4 bases, with 9 bases left in between. Germline assignment: CDR1 LGHDT and CDR2 YNNKEL (reference sequence). This CDR3 is built from 13 residues. CDR3 in DNA: TGTGCCAGCAGCCATAGGGGAGGCTATGGCTACACCTTC. Residues: CASSHRGGYGYTF.

This rearrangement joins TRBV28 to TRBJ2-7; the D gene is possibly TRBD1 (5 bases). The CDR3 runs 13 residues. Trimming stripped 6 bases from V and 3 bases from J, with 12 bases between. Germline V gene data show CDR1 as MDHEN and CDR2 as SYDVKM. The CDR3 DNA reads TGTGCCAGCAGGGGGCAGATGAGCTACGAGCAGTACTTC. Translation: CASRGQMSYEQYF.

This clonotype was seen repeatedly, ten times or more. The rearrangement links TRBV5-8 to TRBJ2-1; no clear D gene. Per germline, CDR1 SGHTS and CDR2 YDEGEE. V shed 0 bases and J shed 0 bases, with 10 bases lying between them. The CDR3 has 16 residues. In nucleotides, the CDR3 is TGTGCCAGCAGCTTGGCAAGCGTGAACTCCTACAATGAGCAGTTCTTC. This encodes CASSLASVNSYNEQFF. The variable domain in full, completed from reference TRBV5-8 and TRBJ2-1, reads EAGVTQSPTHLIKTRGQQATLRCSPISGHTSVYWYQQALGLGLQFLLWYDEGEERNRGNFPPRFSGRQFPNYSSELNVNALELEDSALYLCASSLASVNSYNEQFFGPGTRLTVL.

The genes are TRBV27 and TRBJ2-3; TRBD2 matches at 11 bases. The CDR3 has 19 residues. V shed 5 bases, J shed 3 bases, and the junction held 16 bases outside the gene matches. CDR1 is MNHEY and CDR2 is SMNVEV in the germline V gene (reference sequence). The CDR3 sequence: CASSPRGSGRAQWTDTQYF. In DNA form, the CDR3 reads TGTGCCAGCAGTCCCCGGGGTAGCGGGAGGGCCCAGTGGACAGATACGCAGTATTTT.

The rearrangement joins TRBV7-3 to TRBJ2-7; D gene ambiguous. Germline assignment: CDR1 SGHTA and CDR2 FQGTGA. This CDR3 spans 15 amino acids. Trimming took 1 base from V and 4 from J, leaving 14 bases between them. The CDR3 coding sequence is TGTGCCAGCAGCTTAAAGGGCGCAGTGGGGTACGAGCAGTACTTC. Protein: CASSLKGAVGYEQYF.